Listed below are T cell receptor beta chains from one sample, sequenced in a study of cytomegalovirus exposure and HLA in healthy donors. Assay used: immunoSEQ multiplex PCR; TCRdb lists only in-frame clones, some missing. The repertoire holds roughly 90,000 clones, with 80% as singletons. Sequencing was carried out using PBMCs. The receptor set was obtained from a man under 40 in good health and CMV-seronegative. Both conserved end residues are part of each CDR3. A D gene is named only where the DNA matches it firmly. Expanded clones get a size class; other rows say once, few or many, or leave the size out.

j_gene,d_gene,abundance,v_gene,CDR3aa,CDR3nt
TRBJ2-1,TRBD1,few,TRBV5-1,CASSRDMGTGPIF,TGCGCCAGCAGCCGCGACATGGGGACAGGCCCTATCTTC
TRBJ2-5,TRBD2,.,TRBV23-1,CASSHYPGLAGGETQYF,TGCGCCAGCAGTCATTACCCGGGACTAGCGGGGGGGGAGACCCAGTACTTC
TRBJ1-2,.,.,TRBV2,CAGREGYTF,TGTGCCGGCCGGGAGGGCTACACCTTC
TRBJ2-6,TRBD1,.,TRBV30,CAWSVQGAGANVLTF,TGTGCCTGGAGTGTACAGGGGGCTGGGGCCAACGTCCTGACTTTC
TRBJ2-7,.,.,TRBV25-1,CASSEQGSTYEQYF,TGTGCCAGCAGTGAGCAGGGATCGACTTACGAGCAGTACTTC
TRBJ1-2,TRBD1,.,TRBV6-1,CASSEGQGRNYGYTF,TGTGCCAGCAGTGAGGGACAGGGGCGTAACTATGGCTACACCTTC
TRBJ1-1,TRBD1,once,TRBV5-4,CASSPELTGANTEAFF,TGTGCCAGCAGCCCGGAACTGACAGGGGCTAACACTGAAGCTTTCTTT
TRBJ1-2,TRBD1,.,TRBV29-1,CSVDRGLRDGYTF,TGCAGCGTTGACAGGGGGCTTAGGGATGGCTACACCTTC
TRBJ2-2,.,.,TRBV15,CATRRPQGGTGELFF,TGTGCCACCAGACGCCCACAGGGTGGGACCGGGGAGCTGTTTTTT
TRBJ1-1,.,.,TRBV9,CASSPPGTEAFF,TGTGCCAGCAGCCCCCCAGGCACTGAAGCTTTCTTT
TRBJ1-2,TRBD1,.,TRBV28,CASTDYPGQGGPNYGYTF,TGTGCCAGCACCGATTATCCGGGACAGGGGGGCCCAAACTATGGCTACACCTTC
TRBJ2-2,.,.,TRBV27,CASSPSLPGLNTLTNTGELFF,TGTGCCAGCAGTCCATCACTTCCGGGACTCAATACTCTTACTAACACCGGGGAGCTGTTTTTT
TRBJ1-1,.,.,TRBV5-1,CASSLERRGNTEAFF,TGCGCCAGCAGCTTGGAGCGGAGAGGGAACACTGAAGCTTTCTTT
TRBJ1-6,TRBD1,.,TRBV30,CAWSVLLTTGSYNSPLHF,TGTGCCTGGAGTGTACTCCTGACGACAGGGTCCTATAATTCACCCCTCCACTTT
TRBJ2-3,TRBD2,.,TRBV5-1,CASSLGLALSDTQYF,TGCGCCAGCAGCCTGGGACTAGCCTTGTCAGATACGCAGTATTTT
TRBJ1-1,.,.,TRBV27,CASSPNTGIFAEAFF,TGTGCCAGCAGTCCAAATACAGGGATATTCGCTGAAGCTTTCTTT
TRBJ1-1,TRBD1,.,TRBV10-3,CAIRSAGTGGTEAFF,TGTGCCATCAGGAGCGCCGGGACAGGGGGTACTGAAGCTTTCTTT
TRBJ1-5,.,once,TRBV28,CASSLGPAEGSPQHF,TGTGCCAGCAGTTTAGGGCCGGCAGAAGGTTCGCCCCAGCATTTT
TRBJ2-7,.,.,TRBV11-2,CASSLARGYEQYF,TGTGCCAGCAGCTTGGCCAGGGGTTACGAGCAGTACTTC
TRBJ2-2,TRBD2,.,TRBV11-3,CASSLVAGEIGTGELFF,TGTGCCAGCAGCTTAGTTGCGGGGGAGATCGGGACCGGGGAGCTGTTTTTT
TRBJ1-2,.,.,TRBV5-1,CASSSSGQAAYGYTF,TGCGCCAGCAGCTCCTCGGGACAAGCAGCCTATGGCTACACCTTC
TRBJ1-2,.,.,TRBV6-1,CASSEGLGYGYTF,TGTGCCAGCAGTGAAGGACTGGGCTATGGCTACACCTTC